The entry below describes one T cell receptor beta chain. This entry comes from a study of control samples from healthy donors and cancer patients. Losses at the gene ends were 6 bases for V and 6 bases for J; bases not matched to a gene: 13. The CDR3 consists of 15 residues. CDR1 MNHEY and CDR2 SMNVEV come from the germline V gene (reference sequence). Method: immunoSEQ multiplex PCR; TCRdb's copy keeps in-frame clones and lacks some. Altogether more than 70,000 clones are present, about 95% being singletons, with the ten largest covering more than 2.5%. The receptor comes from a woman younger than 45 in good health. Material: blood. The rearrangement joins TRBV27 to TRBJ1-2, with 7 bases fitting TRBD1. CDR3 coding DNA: TGTGCCAGCAGGACCGGGACAGCTCCGGCAAATGGCTACACCTTC. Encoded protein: CASRTGTAPANGYTF.